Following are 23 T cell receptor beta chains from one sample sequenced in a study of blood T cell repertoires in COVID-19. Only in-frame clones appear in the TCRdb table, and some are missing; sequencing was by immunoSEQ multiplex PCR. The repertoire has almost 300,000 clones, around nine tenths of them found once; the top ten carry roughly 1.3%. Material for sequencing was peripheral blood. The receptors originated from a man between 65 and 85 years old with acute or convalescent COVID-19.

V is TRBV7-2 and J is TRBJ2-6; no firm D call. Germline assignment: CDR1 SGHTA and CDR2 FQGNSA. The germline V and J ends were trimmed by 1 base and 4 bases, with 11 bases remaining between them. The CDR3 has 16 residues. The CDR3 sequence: CASSLESAIGANVLTF. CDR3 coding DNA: TGTGCCAGCAGCTTAGAGTCAGCGATCGGGGCCAACGTCCTGACTTTC.

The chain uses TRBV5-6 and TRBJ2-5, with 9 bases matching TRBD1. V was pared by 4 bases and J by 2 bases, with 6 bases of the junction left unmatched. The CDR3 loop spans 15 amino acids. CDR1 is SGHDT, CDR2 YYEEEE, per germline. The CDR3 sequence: CASSPQDRGQETQYF. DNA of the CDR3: TGTGCCAGCAGCCCCCAGGACAGGGGACAAGAGACCCAGTACTTC.

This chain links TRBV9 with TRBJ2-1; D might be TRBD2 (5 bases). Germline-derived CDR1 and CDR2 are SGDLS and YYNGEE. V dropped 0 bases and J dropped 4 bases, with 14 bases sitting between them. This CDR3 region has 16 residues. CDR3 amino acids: CASSVGGGRYYNEQFF. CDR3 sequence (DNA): TGTGCCAGCAGCGTAGGTGGCGGGCGCTATTACAATGAGCAGTTCTTC.

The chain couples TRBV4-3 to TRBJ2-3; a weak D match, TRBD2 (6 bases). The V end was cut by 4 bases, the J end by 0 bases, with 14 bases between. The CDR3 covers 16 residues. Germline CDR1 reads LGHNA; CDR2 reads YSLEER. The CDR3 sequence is CASSPRRETSTDTQYF. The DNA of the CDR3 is TGCGCCAGCAGCCCCAGGAGGGAGACTAGCACAGATACGCAGTATTTT.

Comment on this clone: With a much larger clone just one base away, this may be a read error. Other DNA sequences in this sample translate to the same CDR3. The CDR3 nucleotides are TGTGCCAGCAGCCCGACAGGGGGAAATCAGCCCCAGCATTTT. The encoded protein is CASSPTGGNQPQHF. This sequence joins TRBV6-5 and TRBJ1-5, with 9 bases identical to TRBD1. The CDR3 has 14 amino acids. Unmatched junction bases numbered 4, after V lost 6 bases and J lost 4 bases. Germline CDR1 MNHEY, CDR2 SVGAGI.

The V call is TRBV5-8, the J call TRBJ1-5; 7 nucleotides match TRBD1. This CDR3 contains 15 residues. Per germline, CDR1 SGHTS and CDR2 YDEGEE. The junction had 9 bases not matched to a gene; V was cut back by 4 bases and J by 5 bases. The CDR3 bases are TGTGCCAGCAGCCTGGGACAGAATCCCTATCAGCCCCAGCATTTT. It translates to CASSLGQNPYQPQHF.

The CDR3 spells CASSLIQGNYGYTF. In DNA, the CDR3 is TGTGCCAGCAGCTTGATACAGGGCAACTATGGCTACACCTTC. The genes are TRBV5-4 and TRBJ1-2; TRBD1 might be the D (6 bases). The germline V and J ends were trimmed by 1 base and 2 bases, with 9 bases remaining between them. The CDR3 is 14 residues long. Germline V CDR1 and CDR2: SGHNT, YYREEE (reference sequence).

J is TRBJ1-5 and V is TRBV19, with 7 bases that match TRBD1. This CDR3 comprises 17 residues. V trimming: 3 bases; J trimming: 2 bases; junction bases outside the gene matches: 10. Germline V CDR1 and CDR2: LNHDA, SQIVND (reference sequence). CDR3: CASSIKTGHLGNQPQHF. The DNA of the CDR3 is TGTGCCAGTAGTATCAAGACAGGGCACCTTGGCAATCAGCCCCAGCATTTT.

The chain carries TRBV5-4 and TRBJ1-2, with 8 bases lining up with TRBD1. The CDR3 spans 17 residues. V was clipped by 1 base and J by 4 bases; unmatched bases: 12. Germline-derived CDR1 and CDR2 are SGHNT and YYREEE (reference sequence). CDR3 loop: CASSLPQGGSSRYGYTF. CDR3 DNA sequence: TGTGCCAGCAGCTTGCCACAGGGGGGGTCTAGCCGCTATGGCTACACCTTC.

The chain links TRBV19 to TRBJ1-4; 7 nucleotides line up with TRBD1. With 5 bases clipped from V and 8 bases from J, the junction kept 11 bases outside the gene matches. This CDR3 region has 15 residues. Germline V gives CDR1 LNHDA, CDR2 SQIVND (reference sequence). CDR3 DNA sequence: TGTGCCAGTAGTGAAATCCTCCCGGGACAGGAAAAACTGTTTTTT. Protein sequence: CASSEILPGQEKLFF.

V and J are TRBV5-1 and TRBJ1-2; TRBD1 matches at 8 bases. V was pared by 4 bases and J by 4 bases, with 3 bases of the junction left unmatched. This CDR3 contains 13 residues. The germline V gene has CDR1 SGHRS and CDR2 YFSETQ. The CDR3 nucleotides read TGCGCCAGCAGCACTGGACAGGGCTATGGCTACACCTTC. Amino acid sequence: CASSTGQGYGYTF.

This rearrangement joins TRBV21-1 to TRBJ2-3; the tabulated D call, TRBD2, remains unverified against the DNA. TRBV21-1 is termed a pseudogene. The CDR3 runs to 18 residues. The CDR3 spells CASSKGGSAGGPGDTQYF. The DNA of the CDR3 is TGTGCCAGCAGCAAAGGGGGGTCGGCGGGAGGGCCCGGAGATACGCAGTATTTT.

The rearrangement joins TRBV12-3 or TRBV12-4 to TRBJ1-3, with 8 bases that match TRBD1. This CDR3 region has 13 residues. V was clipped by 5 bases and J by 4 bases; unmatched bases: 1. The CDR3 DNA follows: TGTGCCAGCAGTCGGACAGGGGGAAACACCATATATTTT. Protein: CASSRTGGNTIYF.

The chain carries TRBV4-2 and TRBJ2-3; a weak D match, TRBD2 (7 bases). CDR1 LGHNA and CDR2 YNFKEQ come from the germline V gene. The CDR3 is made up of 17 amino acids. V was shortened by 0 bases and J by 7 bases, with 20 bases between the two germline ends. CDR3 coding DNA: TGTGCCAGCAGCCAAGATGGTGAGGGGGGGGGCCGAAATACGCAGTATTTT. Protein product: CASSQDGEGGGRNTQYF.

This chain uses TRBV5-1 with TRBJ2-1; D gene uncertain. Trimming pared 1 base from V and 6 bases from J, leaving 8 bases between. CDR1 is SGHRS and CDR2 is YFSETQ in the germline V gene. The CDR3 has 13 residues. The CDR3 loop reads CASSLLAANEQFF. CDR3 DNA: TGCGCCAGCAGCTTGTTAGCCGCCAATGAGCAGTTCTTC.

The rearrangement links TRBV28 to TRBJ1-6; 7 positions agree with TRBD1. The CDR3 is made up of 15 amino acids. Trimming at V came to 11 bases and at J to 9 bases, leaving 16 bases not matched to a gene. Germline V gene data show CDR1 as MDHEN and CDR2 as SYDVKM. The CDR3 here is CAGKSGGTVGSPLHF. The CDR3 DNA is TGTGCCGGCAAGTCCGGTGGGACAGTCGGTTCACCCCTCCACTTT.

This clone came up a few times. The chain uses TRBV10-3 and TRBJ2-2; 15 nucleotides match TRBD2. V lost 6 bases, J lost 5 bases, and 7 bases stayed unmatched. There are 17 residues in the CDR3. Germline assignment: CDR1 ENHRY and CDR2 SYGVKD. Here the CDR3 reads CAIRPGLAGGETGELFF. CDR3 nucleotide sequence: TGTGCCATCAGGCCGGGACTAGCGGGGGGAGAGACCGGGGAGCTGTTTTTT.

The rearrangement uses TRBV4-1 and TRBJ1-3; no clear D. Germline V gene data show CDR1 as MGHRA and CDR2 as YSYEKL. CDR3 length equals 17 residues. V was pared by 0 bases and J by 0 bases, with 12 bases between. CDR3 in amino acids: CASSQDRDPGSGNTIYF. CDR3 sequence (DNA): TGCGCCAGCAGCCAAGATCGGGATCCCGGCTCTGGAAACACCATATATTTT.

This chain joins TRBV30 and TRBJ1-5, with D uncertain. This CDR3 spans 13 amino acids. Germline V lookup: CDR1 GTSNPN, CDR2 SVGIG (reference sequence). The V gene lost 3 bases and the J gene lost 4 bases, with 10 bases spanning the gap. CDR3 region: CAWSSSGNQPQHF. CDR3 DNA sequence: TGTGCCTGGAGCTCGTCGGGGAATCAGCCCCAGCATTTT.

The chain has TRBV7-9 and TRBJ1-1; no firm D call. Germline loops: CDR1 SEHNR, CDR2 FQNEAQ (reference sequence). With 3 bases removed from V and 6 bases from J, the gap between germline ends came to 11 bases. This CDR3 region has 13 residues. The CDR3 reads CASSFLSTAEAFF. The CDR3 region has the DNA TGTGCCAGCAGCTTTTTGTCGACTGCTGAAGCTTTCTTT.

The CDR3, as DNA: TGTGCCTGGAGTGGACAGGATGGGGAGACCCAGTACTTC. Protein sequence: CAWSGQDGETQYF. The genes are TRBV30 and TRBJ2-5, with a weak D call TRBD1 (6 bases). Trimming took 1 base from V and 5 from J, leaving 11 bases between them. The CDR3 runs to 13 residues. The germline CDR1 and CDR2 sequences are GTSNPN and SVGIG (reference sequence).

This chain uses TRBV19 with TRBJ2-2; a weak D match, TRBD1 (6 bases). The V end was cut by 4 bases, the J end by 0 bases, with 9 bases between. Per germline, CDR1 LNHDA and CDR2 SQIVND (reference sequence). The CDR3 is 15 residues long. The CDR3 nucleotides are TGTGCCAGTAGTAATGGACAGCCGAACACCGGGGAGCTGTTTTTT. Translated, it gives CASSNGQPNTGELFF.

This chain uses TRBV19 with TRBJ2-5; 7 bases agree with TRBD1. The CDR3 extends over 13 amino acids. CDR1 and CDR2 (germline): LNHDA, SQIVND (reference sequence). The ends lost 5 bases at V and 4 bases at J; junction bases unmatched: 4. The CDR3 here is CASSGAGGETQYF. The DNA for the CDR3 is TGTGCCAGTAGTGGAGCAGGGGGAGAGACCCAGTACTTC.